The 5 T cell receptor beta chains presented below share a single source sample, sequenced in a study of vaccination and CD4 T cells after COVID-19. Treatment given: roughly 10-day PBMC culture with coronavirus spike peptide pools or control peptides (ViraFEST assay). Oncomine TCR Beta short-read sequencing was applied to DNA from cultured CD4+ T cells. TCRdb reprocessed the PCR reads with MiXCR, giving one entry per CDR3 protein. The sample carries about 14,000 distinct CDR3 sequences, roughly a quarter recorded once. Antigens of these TCRs are unknown. Sample: CD4+ T cells from blood, cultured in vitro, taken after SARS-CoV-2 vaccination. These receptors were obtained from a human donor who had recovered from COVID-19.

This clonotype was seen only a few times. The chain couples TRBV7-8 to TRBJ1-1, with 7 bases aligning to TRBD1. Germline V CDR1 and CDR2: SGHVS, FQNEAQ. The CDR3 is 13 residues long. The junction had 5 bases not matched to a gene; V was cut back by 6 bases and J by 4 bases. CDR3 nucleotide sequence: TGTGCCAGCAGATTCCAGGGGGGCACTGAAGCTTTCTTT. Translation: CASRFQGGTEAFF.

This clonotype was observed once. This sequence joins TRBV5-1 and TRBJ2-1, with 8 bases identical to TRBD2. CDR3 size: 15 residues. J was trimmed by 8 bases and V by 7 bases; bases with no gene match: 14. Germline CDR1 is SGHRS and CDR2 is YFSETQ. The CDR3 coding sequence is TGCGCCAGCTCTAACGGTATGCGGGAGGCACATGAGCAGTTCTTC. It yields the protein CASSNGMREAHEQFF.

This clonotype was counted only a few times. The chain recombines TRBV7-3 with TRBJ2-3; weak D call: TRBD2 (6 bases). V gave up 1 base and J gave up 1 base, with 12 bases separating them. Per germline, CDR1 SGHTA and CDR2 FQGTGA. CDR3 length: 16 residues. The CDR3: CASSLRGVVGTDTQYF. DNA for the CDR3: TGTGCCAGCAGCTTAAGGGGGGTGGTAGGCACAGATACGCAGTATTTT.

This clonotype was seen a handful of times. The genes are TRBV5-1 and TRBJ1-5; the D gene is possibly TRBD1 (5 bases). The V gene's germline CDR1 is SGHRS and CDR2 YFSETQ. This CDR3 is built from 15 residues. The V gene lost 2 bases and the J gene lost 7 bases, with 16 bases spanning the gap. This CDR3 reads CASSLSGSLMQPQHF. CDR3 sequence (DNA): TGCGCCAGCAGCTTATCAGGGAGTCTTATGCAGCCCCAGCATTTT.

This clonotype was seen a handful of times. The chain employs TRBV19 and TRBJ2-3; D remains unclear. The germline V gene encodes CDR1 LNHDA and CDR2 SQIVND (reference sequence). With 7 bases removed from V and 0 bases from J, the gap between germline ends came to 11 bases. The CDR3 totals 14 residues. CDR3 nucleotides: TGTGCCAGTAATCTCAGGCGAAGCACAGATACGCAGTATTTT. Its translation: CASNLRRSTDTQYF.